This T cell receptor (beta chain) emerged from a study of response to subunit inactivated influenza vaccine. Study-wide results and caveats: Researchers suggested that each seasonal influenza vaccination recruits few new T cells.

This clonotype was detected many times. No antigen is known for it. TCRdb ran MiXCR on the RT-PCR reads and lists one entry per CDR3 protein. This sample has 530,000 or so distinct CDR3 sequences; 11% to 15% occur once, and the top ten carry over 8.5%. The sequencing used PBMCs from blood, collected 12 days after vaccination. The clonotype comes from a man between 50 and 59 years old who received an inactivated influenza vaccine.

The CDR3 bases are TGCAGCGTTGTGCGAGGGGAACTTCTTGGGACAGAAGCTTTCTTT. Translating gives CSVVRGELLGTEAFF. The chain is built from TRBV29-1 and TRBJ1-1, with TRBD1 as a possible D gene (6 bases). The CDR3 extends over 15 amino acids. Looked up from germline, CDR1 is SQVTM and CDR2 is ANQGSEA. Trimming pared 4 bases from V and 8 bases from J, leaving 23 bases between.